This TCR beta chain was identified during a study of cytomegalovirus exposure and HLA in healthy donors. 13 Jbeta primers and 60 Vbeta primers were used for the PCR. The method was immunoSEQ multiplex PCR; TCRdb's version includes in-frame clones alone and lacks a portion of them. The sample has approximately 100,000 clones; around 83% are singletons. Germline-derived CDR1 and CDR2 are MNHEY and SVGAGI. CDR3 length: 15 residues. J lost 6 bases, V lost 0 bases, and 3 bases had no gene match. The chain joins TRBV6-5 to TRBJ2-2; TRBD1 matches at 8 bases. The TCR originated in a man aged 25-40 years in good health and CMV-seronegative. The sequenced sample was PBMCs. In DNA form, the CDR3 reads TGTGCCAGCAGTTACTCGACAGGGGAGCCCGGGGAGCTGTTTTTT. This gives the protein CASSYSTGEPGELFF.